This T cell receptor (beta chain) was captured by sequencing in a study of T cell responses to AZD1222 COVID-19 vaccine. Clones were read by immunoSEQ multiplex PCR, and TCRdb kept only the in-frame ones, dropping some. The sample lists around 140,000 clones, 91% seen once, with 3.8% in the top ten. General study results and limits: With dominance at 160-218 and 743-854, vaccine-associated CD4 TCRs spanned spike. Clonal diversity may have been underestimated in mostly white British donors. Recipients of two AZD1222 doses showed rising Spike-specific TCR breadth and depth. Just 5 to 7 people given AZD1222 tested seropositive at baseline.

From germline, CDR1 is MNHEY and CDR2 SMNVEV (reference sequence). This CDR3 is built from 14 residues. V dropped 1 base and J dropped 7 bases, with 13 bases sitting between them. With regard to this clone: Its antigen is unknown.

This rearrangement joins TRBV27 to TRBJ1-2; D might be TRBD1 (6 bases). This sequence originates from an adult who received the AZD1222 COVID-19 vaccine. Sample: peripheral blood, taken 28 days after the second AZD1222 dose. The CDR3 bases are TGTGCCAGCAGTTTATTCCAGGGGTCGCTTGGCTACACCTTC. It is translated as CASSLFQGSLGYTF.